A single sample gave rise to the 25 T cell receptor beta chains below, sequenced in a study of response to subunit inactivated influenza vaccine. TCRdb analysed the RT-PCR reads with MiXCR anew, one entry per CDR3 protein. Here the sample spans 450,000 to 600,000 distinct CDR3 sequences, under 8.5% being singletons. Sequencing was performed on PBMCs from blood, taken roughly 24 months after vaccination. These receptor sequences come from a man aged 50-75 years who received an inactivated influenza vaccine.

A few counts support this clonotype. This sequence joins TRBV6-5 and TRBJ2-3, with D possibly TRBD1 on 5 matching bases. V was pared by 0 bases and J by 0 bases, with 10 bases between. This CDR3 is 16 amino acids long. CDR1 and CDR2 (germline): MNHEY, SVGAGI. The CDR3 bases are TGTGCCAGCAGTTACTCGACAGATATCAGCACAGATACGCAGTATTTT. Its translation: CASSYSTDISTDTQYF.

This clonotype was seen at least ten times. The chain employs TRBV20-1 and TRBJ1-3; D is perhaps TRBD1 (5 bases). This CDR3 is 16 amino acids long. Germline CDR1 is DFQATT and CDR2 is SNEGSKA (reference sequence). Deletions cut 3 bases from V and 3 bases from J, with 18 bases between. CDR3 DNA sequence: TGCAGTGCTAGTGGACTTGGGGGGACTGGTGGAAACACCATATATTTT. Its translation is CSASGLGGTGGNTIYF.

The rearrangement joins TRBV3-1 to TRBJ1-2, with D unclear. This CDR3 has 16 amino acids. Trimming stripped 0 bases from V and 2 bases from J, with 13 bases between. Germline-derived CDR1 and CDR2 are LGHDT and YNNKEL (reference sequence). CDR3 residues: CASSQDPLGINYGYTF. CDR3 nucleotides: TGTGCCAGCAGCCAAGATCCGTTAGGGATCAACTATGGCTACACCTTC.

This clonotype was observed a handful of times. The chain uses TRBV6-1 and TRBJ2-7; 9 bases fit TRBD2. There are 15 residues in the CDR3. Losses at the gene ends were 6 bases for V and 0 bases for J; bases not matched to a gene: 6. Per the germline V gene, CDR1 is MNHNS and CDR2 is SASEGT. CDR3 nucleotide sequence: TGTGCCAGCAGACGACTAGCGGCAAGCTCCTACGAGCAGTACTTC. It translates to CASRRLAASSYEQYF.

This clonotype occurred many times. V usage is TRBV6-2 or TRBV6-3 and J usage is TRBJ2-1; 12 bases map to TRBD2. This CDR3 is built from 15 residues. CDR1 MNHEY and CDR2 SVGEGT come from the germline V gene. Trimming removed 6 bases from V and 4 bases from J; junction bases left unmatched: 4. The CDR3 DNA sequence: TGTGCCAGCAGATTTACTAGCGGGGGGTACAATGAGCAGTTCTTC. As protein: CASRFTSGGYNEQFF.

Points on this clonotype: A read error may produce the germline difference seen at one junction end. This chain uses TRBV20-1 with TRBJ1-6, with D possibly matching TRBD1 (5 bases). This CDR3 spans 14 amino acids. Germline V gene lookup returns CDR1 DFQATT and CDR2 SNEGSKA (reference sequence). The CDR3 bases are TGCAGTGCTAGAGCGGACGCAAGGGGTTCACCCCTCCAATTT. Its translation is CSARADARGSPLQF.

This rearrangement joins TRBV28 to TRBJ2-7; D is unclear. V was trimmed by 3 bases and J by 0 bases, leaving 9 bases between them. The CDR3 extends over 14 amino acids. The V gene's germline CDR1 is MDHEN and CDR2 SYDVKM. The CDR3 nucleotides read TGTGCCAGCAGTTTTCGAAAGGTCTCCTACGAGCAGTACTTC. Its protein is CASSFRKVSYEQYF. The complete variable domain, with remaining parts taken from reference TRBV28 and TRBJ2-7, reads DVKVTQSSRYLVKRTGEKVFLECVQDMDHENMFWYRQDPGLGLRLIYFSYDVKMKEKGDIPEGYSVSREKKERFSLILESASTNQTSMYLCASSFRKVSYEQYFGPGTRLTVT.

This clonotype has a count of ten or more. This chain connects TRBV6-5 to TRBJ2-5; D possibly matches TRBD1 or TRBD2 (5 bases each). The CDR3 loop spans 16 amino acids. Germline V gene lookup returns CDR1 MNHEY and CDR2 SVGAGI. Trimming stripped 1 base from V and 5 bases from J, with 17 bases between. The CDR3 spells CASSYFKAGRKETQYF. CDR3 coding DNA: TGTGCCAGCAGTTACTTCAAGGCAGGGAGAAAGGAGACCCAGTACTTC.

This sequence joins TRBV2 and TRBJ2-2, with 7 nucleotides matching TRBD2. Germline V gene data show CDR1 as SNHLY and CDR2 as FYNNEI. CDR3 length: 15 residues. V lost 4 bases to trimming and J lost 2 bases; unmatched junction nucleotides: 4. DNA for the CDR3: TGTGCCAGCAGTGTGGGACTACCTAACACCGGGGAGCTGTTTTTT. Residues: CASSVGLPNTGELFF.

The sample holds many counts of this clonotype. This chain joins TRBV7-3 and TRBJ2-2; 7 positions match TRBD2. V was clipped by 2 bases and J by 0 bases; unmatched bases: 0. CDR1 is SGHTA and CDR2 is FQGTGA in the germline V gene. CDR3 size: 15 residues. The CDR3 is CASSLLAANTGELFF. The CDR3 DNA is TGTGCCAGCAGCTTACTAGCGGCGAACACCGGGGAGCTGTTTTTT.

This clonotype was seen more than once but under ten times. The chain couples TRBV24-1 to TRBJ2-2; 8 bases match TRBD1. V shed 4 bases and J 3 bases; nucleotides not matched to a gene: 6. The CDR3 runs 16 residues. CDR1 is KGHDR and CDR2 is SFDVKD in the germline V gene. In DNA form, the CDR3 reads TGTGCCACCAGTGAGCCAGGGGGCCAATACACCGGGGAGCTGTTTTTT. Its translation is CATSEPGGQYTGELFF.

This clonotype was seen a few times. The V gene is TRBV9, the J gene TRBJ2-5; D may be TRBD1 (5 bases). From germline, CDR1 is SGDLS and CDR2 YYNGEE. V dropped 0 bases and J dropped 4 bases, with 7 bases sitting between them. This CDR3 region has 13 residues. CDR3 in amino acids: CASSVGQGETQYF. In DNA form, the CDR3 reads TGTGCCAGCAGCGTAGGCCAGGGAGAGACCCAGTACTTC. The complete variable domain, with remaining parts taken from reference TRBV9 and TRBJ2-5, reads DSGVTQTPKHLITATGQRVTLRCSPRSGDLSVYWYQQSLDQGLQFLIQYYNGEERAKGNILERFSAQQFPDLHSELNLSSLELGDSALYFCASSVGQGETQYFGPGTRLLVL.

This clonotype occurred a few times. The chain recombines TRBV4-3 with TRBJ2-7; no clear D gene. The CDR3 totals 13 residues. Germline V CDR1 and CDR2: LGHNA, YSLEER. The V and J ends lost 3 bases and 0 bases respectively, with 6 bases between them. The CDR3 sequence: CASSQRLSYEQYF. The CDR3 coding sequence is TGCGCCAGCAGCCAGCGGCTCTCCTACGAGCAGTACTTC.

The chain recombines TRBV20-1 with TRBJ2-1; 10 positions agree with TRBD2. The CDR3 is 17 amino acids. J gave up 7 bases and V 0 bases, and 12 bases lay outside the gene matches. CDR1 and CDR2 (germline): DFQATT, SNEGSKA (reference sequence). The CDR3 region has the DNA TGCAGTGCTAGAGATCGGTTGTCTAGCGGGAGATCGAATGAGCAGTTCTTC. It translates to CSARDRLSSGRSNEQFF.

This clonotype was detected many times. The chain joins TRBV20-1 to TRBJ2-2; D is perhaps TRBD1 or TRBD2 (6 bases each). CDR1 and CDR2 (germline): DFQATT, SNEGSKA (reference sequence). This CDR3 spans 15 amino acids. The V end was cut by 3 bases, the J end by 0 bases, with 11 bases between. The CDR3 DNA is TGCAGTGCTAGGGGGGGCCACGCGAACACCGGGGAGCTGTTTTTT. It yields the protein CSARGGHANTGELFF.

The rearrangement uses TRBV5-1 and TRBJ2-3, with D possibly TRBD1 on 6 matching bases. CDR3 length: 13 residues. Germline V gene lookup returns CDR1 SGHRS and CDR2 YFSETQ. With 1 base removed from V and 6 bases from J, the gap between germline ends came to 9 bases. CDR3 sequence reads: CASSLTQGDTQYF. CDR3 sequence (DNA): TGCGCCAGCAGCTTGACACAGGGCGATACGCAGTATTTT.

The table lists this clonotype with many counts. The chain joins TRBV30 to TRBJ1-5, with D maybe TRBD1 (5 bases). Germline-derived CDR1 and CDR2 are GTSNPN and SVGIG (reference sequence). Trimming removed 1 base from V and 2 bases from J, with 6 bases in between. This CDR3 has 13 residues. This CDR3 reads CAWSAGGNQPQHF. The CDR3 DNA reads TGTGCCTGGAGTGCGGGGGGCAATCAGCCCCAGCATTTT.

This clonotype was seen at least ten times. The chain recombines TRBV6-1 with TRBJ2-5; perhaps TRBD2 as D (7 bases). The CDR3 is 14 residues long. Between the trimmed V and J ends, which lost 8 bases and 2 bases, there was a span of 15 bases. Germline values: CDR1 MNHNS, CDR2 SASEGT. CDR3 nucleotide sequence: TGTGCCAGCGCCGAGGGGGGGGTTCAAGAGACCCAGTACTTC. This gives the protein CASAEGGVQETQYF.

This clonotype was observed a few times. The J gene is TRBJ2-3, the V gene TRBV2, with D possibly being TRBD2 (6 bases). V gave up 8 bases and J gave up 2 bases, with 26 bases separating them. Germline V CDR1 and CDR2: SNHLY, FYNNEI. The CDR3 sequence is 18 residues long. The CDR3 region has the DNA TGTGCCAGCTTTAATCTCGGGAGTTCCCTTTACCCCACAGATACGCAGTATTTT. Translated: CASFNLGSSLYPTDTQYF.

CDR3 DNA: TGTGCCAGCGGCCGTGGGACAGGCGAAGAGACCCAGTACTTC. It codes for CASGRGTGEETQYF. The chain has TRBV5-5 and TRBJ2-5; 8 bases map to TRBD1. After removal of 7 bases from V and 3 bases from J, the junction contained 8 bases not matched to a gene. This CDR3 comprises 14 residues. Germline loops: CDR1 SGHKS, CDR2 YYEKEE (reference sequence).

The DNA for the CDR3 is TGCGCCAGCAGCCAAGGTCTAGGGCTCTCTGAGCAGTTCTTC. Translating it yields CASSQGLGLSEQFF. The V and J genes are TRBV4-3 and TRBJ2-1; no definite D call. Deletions cut 1 base from V and 9 bases from J, with 13 bases between. CDR1 and CDR2 from the germline V gene are LGHNA and YSLEER. The CDR3 sequence is 14 residues long.

This chain links TRBV12-3 or TRBV12-4 with TRBJ2-5, with D tentatively TRBD1 or TRBD2 (7 bases each). This CDR3 region has 15 residues. Trimming cost V 2 bases and J 9 bases, with 19 bases left between them. The DNA for the CDR3 is TGTGCCAGCAGTTTATCAGGGGGGGGCCTTGGTGCCCAGTACTTC. Translating gives CASSLSGGGLGAQYF.

This clonotype was detected a few times. The chain recombines TRBV24-1 with TRBJ2-3; perhaps TRBD1 as D (7 bases). Per germline, CDR1 KGHDR and CDR2 SFDVKD. The CDR3 contains 15 residues. Trimming took off 4 bases at V and 8 bases at J, with 18 bases between the two ends. CDR3: CATSERGGGWGTQYF. CDR3 nucleotide sequence: TGTGCCACCAGTGAGAGAGGAGGGGGCTGGGGTACGCAGTATTTT.

The CDR3 is CASSLTLEVFSRATTFPLHF. In DNA, the CDR3 is TGTGCCAGCAGTCTTACTTTAGAGGTCTTCTCGCGGGCCACGACCTTTCCCCTCCACTTT. This chain connects TRBV6-4 to TRBJ1-6, with D unclear. CDR1 and CDR2 from the germline V gene are MRHNA and SNTAGT. Trimming stripped 5 bases from V and 13 bases from J, with 36 bases between. The CDR3 is 20 amino acids.

The rearrangement links TRBV20-1 to TRBJ2-1; 11 bases are shared with TRBD2. The CDR3 is 15 residues long. Germline CDR1 DFQATT, CDR2 SNEGSKA (reference sequence). V was clipped by 7 bases and J by 3 bases; unmatched bases: 8. CDR3 region: CSGRAGLAGYNEQFF. The CDR3 DNA follows: TGCAGTGGGCGTGCCGGACTAGCGGGCTACAATGAGCAGTTCTTC.